This is a list of T cell receptor beta chains from one sample in a study of blood T cell repertoires in COVID-19. Measured with immunoSEQ multiplex PCR; TCRdb has only the in-frame clones, and not every one. In the table there are hundreds of thousands of clones, about 85% of which are singletons. Sequencing was done on a sample of PBMCs or T cells enriched from blood (not recorded which). These receptors came from a woman between 50 and 59 years old who had recovered from COVID-19. The CDR3 runs from the conserved cysteine through the conserved F or W. Fields, in order: clone size, D gene, J gene, V gene, CDR3 protein, CDR3 DNA. A D gene is named only where the DNA matches it firmly. A clone size is listed for some rows: how often the clone was seen (once, few, many), or a class if it is expanded.

size: few
D: -
J: TRBJ2-1
V: TRBV19
CDR3: CASSMTGEPSYNEQFF
DNA: TGTGCCAGTAGTATGACGGGAGAACCATCCTACAATGAGCAGTTCTTC

size: -
D: -
J: TRBJ2-7
V: TRBV6-1
CDR3: CASSEARWVAGANYEQYF
DNA: TGTGCCAGCAGTGAAGCGCGATGGGTCGCAGGGGCAAACTACGAGCAGTACTTC

size: once
D: -
J: TRBJ2-7
V: TRBV7-9
CDR3: CASSQGLGEQYF
DNA: TGTGCCAGCAGCCAGGGGTTAGGGGAGCAGTACTTC

size: -
D: -
J: TRBJ1-2
V: TRBV12-3/TRBV12-4
CDR3: CASSLEGEIYTF
DNA: TGTGCCAGCAGTTTAGAGGGGGAAATCTACACCTTC

size: -
D: -
J: TRBJ1-2
V: TRBV15
CDR3: CATSRDFHGAGGYTF
DNA: TGTGCCACCAGCAGAGATTTTCATGGGGCAGGGGGCTACACCTTC

size: -
D: -
J: TRBJ2-2
V: TRBV15
CDR3: CATSRNYGQTAGELFF
DNA: TGTGCCACCAGCAGAAACTACGGACAAACTGCCGGGGAGCTGTTTTTT

size: -
D: -
J: TRBJ2-1
V: TRBV6-5
CDR3: CASLRDTYNEQFF
DNA: TGTGCCAGCCTTAGGGACACTTACAATGAGCAGTTCTTC

size: -
D: -
J: TRBJ2-3
V: TRBV6-5
CDR3: CASSYGHTDTQYF
DNA: TGTGCCAGCAGTTACGGCCACACAGATACGCAGTATTTT

size: -
D: -
J: TRBJ1-1
V: TRBV7-3
CDR3: CASSANGGSNTEAFF
DNA: TGTGCCAGCAGCGCTAATGGGGGGTCGAACACTGAAGCTTTCTTT

size: once
D: TRBD1
J: TRBJ1-6
V: TRBV4-1
CDR3: CASSQGQGPSSPLHF
DNA: TGCGCCAGCAGCCAGGGACAGGGGCCCTCATCACCCCTCCACTTT

size: -
D: TRBD2
J: TRBJ2-1
V: TRBV4-1
CDR3: CASSQRLAGENEQFF
DNA: TGCGCCAGCAGCCAACGCCTAGCGGGAGAAAATGAGCAGTTCTTC

size: -
D: TRBD1
J: TRBJ2-7
V: TRBV9
CDR3: CASSADRGPTYEQYF
DNA: TGTGCCAGCAGCGCGGACAGGGGGCCTACCTACGAGCAGTACTTC

size: -
D: TRBD2
J: TRBJ2-7
V: TRBV13
CDR3: CASSLSGKSSYEQYF
DNA: TGTGCCAGCAGCCTTAGCGGGAAGAGCTCCTACGAGCAGTACTTC

size: -
D: TRBD2
J: TRBJ2-1
V: TRBV4-3
CDR3: CASSQRLAGAWFEQFF
DNA: TGCGCCAGCAGCCAACGACTAGCGGGAGCATGGTTTGAGCAGTTCTTC

size: -
D: TRBD1
J: TRBJ2-7
V: TRBV19
CDR3: CASSIRDRRYEQYF
DNA: TGTGCCAGTAGTATACGGGACAGGCGGTACGAGCAGTACTTC

size: -
D: -
J: TRBJ1-2
V: TRBV7-2
CDR3: CASSLVSEDYGYTF
DNA: TGTGCCAGCAGCTTAGTGTCAGAGGACTATGGCTACACCTTC

size: -
D: -
J: TRBJ1-1
V: TRBV19
CDR3: CASSIRGNTEAFF
DNA: TGTGCCAGTAGTATAAGGGGGAACACTGAAGCTTTCTTT

size: -
D: -
J: TRBJ1-1
V: TRBV19
CDR3: CASSIEGRVNTEAFF
DNA: TGTGCCAGTAGTATAGAGGGGAGGGTGAACACTGAAGCTTTCTTT

size: -
D: -
J: TRBJ1-1
V: TRBV19
CDR3: CASSIGARTEAFF
DNA: TGTGCCAGTAGTATTGGGGCTCGGACTGAAGCTTTCTTT

size: -
D: TRBD1
J: TRBJ1-2
V: TRBV24-1
CDR3: CATSQGQGSGYTF
DNA: TGTGCCACCAGTCAGGGACAGGGGAGTGGCTACACCTTC

size: -
D: TRBD2
J: TRBJ2-1
V: TRBV7-3
CDR3: CASSLAGGLNEQFF
DNA: TGTGCCAGCAGCTTAGCGGGGGGGTTAAATGAGCAGTTCTTC

size: few
D: TRBD1
J: TRBJ1-3
V: TRBV4-1
CDR3: CASSQPLGQVISGNTIYF
DNA: TGCGCCAGCAGCCAACCCCTGGGACAGGTAATCTCTGGAAACACCATATATTTT

size: -
D: TRBD2
J: TRBJ2-2
V: TRBV30
CDR3: CAWSVGGRHVTGELFF
DNA: TGTGCCTGGAGTGTTGGCGGGAGGCATGTTACCGGGGAGCTGTTTTTT

size: few
D: -
J: TRBJ1-1
V: TRBV7-3
CDR3: CASSLSPRTEAFF
DNA: TGTGCCAGCAGCTTGAGTCCTAGGACTGAAGCTTTCTTT

size: -
D: -
J: TRBJ2-4
V: TRBV2
CDR3: CASSETGRNIQYF
DNA: TGTGCCAGCAGTGAAACAGGCCGGAACATTCAGTACTTC

size: -
D: -
J: TRBJ1-2
V: TRBV14
CDR3: CASSQDVGRVLSGYTF
DNA: TGTGCCAGCAGCCAAGATGTGGGCAGGGTTCTGTCCGGCTACACCTTC

size: -
D: TRBD2
J: TRBJ2-7
V: TRBV5-6
CDR3: CASSLVYTSGTYEQYF
DNA: TGTGCCAGCAGCTTGGTTTATACTAGCGGTACCTACGAGCAGTACTTC

size: -
D: TRBD1
J: TRBJ1-1
V: TRBV6-5
CDR3: CASSHRGTTEAFF
DNA: TGTGCCAGCAGCCACAGGGGGACCACTGAAGCTTTCTTT

size: -
D: TRBD1
J: TRBJ1-1
V: TRBV29-1
CDR3: CSVELRVGGGSEAFF
DNA: TGCAGCGTTGAATTGAGGGTTGGAGGGGGCTCTGAAGCTTTCTTT

size: -
D: TRBD1
J: TRBJ1-2
V: TRBV25-1
CDR3: CASSVGQPTNYGYTF
DNA: TGTGCCAGCAGTGTGGGACAGCCAACTAACTATGGCTACACCTTC

size: -
D: TRBD1
J: TRBJ1-1
V: TRBV19
CDR3: CASSTGQGYRGEAFF
DNA: TGTGCCAGTAGTACGGGACAGGGGTATCGTGGTGAAGCTTTCTTT

size: -
D: -
J: TRBJ1-5
V: TRBV5-4
CDR3: CASSLDRGDGPQHF
DNA: TGTGCCAGCAGCTTGGACCGGGGGGACGGGCCCCAGCATTTT